The present T cell receptor beta chain was sequenced within a study of cytomegalovirus exposure and HLA in healthy donors. The germline V gene encodes CDR1 SGHDT and CDR2 YYEEEE. This CDR3 contains 16 residues. V shed 4 bases and J 3 bases; nucleotides not matched to a gene: 9. Study-level points and caveats: The study carried out a later analysis of TCR beta sequences. It associated 15,000 to 20,000 of them with specific HLA alleles at a false discovery rate of 0.05. Versus the approximately 700-donor mean, an Asian-associated ancestry cluster reportedly showed fewer N-insertions in a later analysis. In terms of immune exposure information, only CMV serostatus was available.

Concerning this clone itself: What it binds is not known.

PCR primers comprised 60 Vbeta and 13 Jbeta primers. Some clones are missing from TCRdb's copy, which holds only in-frame ones; the method was immunoSEQ multiplex PCR. This table holds 150,000 to 200,000 clones, about four fifths found once. Sequencing was performed on PBMCs. The receptor comes from a man in his fifties or sixties in good health and CMV-seropositive. The chain links TRBV5-6 to TRBJ2-7, with 11 bases identical to TRBD2. CDR3 DNA: TGTGCCAGCAGCCCCCGCGGTAGCGGGGGGGTCTACGAGCAGTACTTC. This encodes CASSPRGSGGVYEQYF.